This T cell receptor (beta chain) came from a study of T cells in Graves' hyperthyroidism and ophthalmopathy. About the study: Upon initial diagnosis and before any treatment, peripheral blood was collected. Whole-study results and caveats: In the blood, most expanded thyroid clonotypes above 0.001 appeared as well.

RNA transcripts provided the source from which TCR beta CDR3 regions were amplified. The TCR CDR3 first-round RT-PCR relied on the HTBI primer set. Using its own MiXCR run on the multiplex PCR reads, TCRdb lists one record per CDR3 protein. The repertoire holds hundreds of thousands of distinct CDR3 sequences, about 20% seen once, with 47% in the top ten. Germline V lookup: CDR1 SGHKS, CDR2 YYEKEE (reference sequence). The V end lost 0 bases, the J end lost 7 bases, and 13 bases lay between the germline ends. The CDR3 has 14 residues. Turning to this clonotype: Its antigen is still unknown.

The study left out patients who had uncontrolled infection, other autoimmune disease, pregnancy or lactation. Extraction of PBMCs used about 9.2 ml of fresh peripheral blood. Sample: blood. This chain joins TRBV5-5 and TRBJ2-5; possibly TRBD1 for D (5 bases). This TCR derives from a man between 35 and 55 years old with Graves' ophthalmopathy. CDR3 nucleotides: TGTGCCAGCAGCTTGGAGGTCCAGGGTTTGACCCAGTACTTC. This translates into CASSLEVQGLTQYF.